This T cell receptor beta chain stems from a study of identical twins. A word on this clonotype: Its antigen is still unknown.

CDR3 length: 16 amino acids. V lost 5 bases and J lost 4, with 18 bases in between. The germline V gene has CDR1 SEHNR and CDR2 FQNEAQ (reference sequence). Whole-study results and caveats: Possibly, invariant MAIT and iNKT cells partly confounded zero-insertion analyses.

Template switching (which added a universal primer site) was used, and cDNA carried unique molecular identifiers. TCRdb recomputed calls from the 5' RACE reads with MiXCR, one row per CDR3 protein. The sample carries fewer than 650,000 distinct CDR3 sequences, around 7.5% recorded once. A further study also used this sample, focusing on yellow fever vaccine responses in identical twins.

Input material: PBMCs. This chain connects TRBV7-9 to TRBJ2-1; D unclear. The source of this sequence is a young woman in good health. CDR3 in amino acids: CASSQVRVTEYNEQFF. DNA for the CDR3: TGTGCCAGCAGCCAAGTTAGAGTTACGGAGTACAATGAGCAGTTCTTC.